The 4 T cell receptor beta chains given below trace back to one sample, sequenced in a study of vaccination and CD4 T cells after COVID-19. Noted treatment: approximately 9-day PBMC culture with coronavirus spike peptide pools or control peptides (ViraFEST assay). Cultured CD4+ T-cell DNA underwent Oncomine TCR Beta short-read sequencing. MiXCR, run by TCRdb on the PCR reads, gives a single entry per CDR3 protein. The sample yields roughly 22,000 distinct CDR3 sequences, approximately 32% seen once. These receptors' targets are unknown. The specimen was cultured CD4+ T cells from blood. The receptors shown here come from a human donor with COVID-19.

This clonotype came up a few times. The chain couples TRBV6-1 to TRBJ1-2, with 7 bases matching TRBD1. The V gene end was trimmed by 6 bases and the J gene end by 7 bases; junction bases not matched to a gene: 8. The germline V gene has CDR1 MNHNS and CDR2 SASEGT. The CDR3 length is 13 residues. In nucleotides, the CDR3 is TGTGCCAGCAGCCCAGGGGGTTCGGTTGGCTACACCTTC. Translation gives CASSPGGSVGYTF.

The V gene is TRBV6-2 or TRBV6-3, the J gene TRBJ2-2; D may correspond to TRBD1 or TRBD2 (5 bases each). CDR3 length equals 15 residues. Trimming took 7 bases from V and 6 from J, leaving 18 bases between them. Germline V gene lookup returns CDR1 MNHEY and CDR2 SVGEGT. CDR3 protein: CASKKTGTSAGELFF. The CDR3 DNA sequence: TGTGCCAGCAAAAAAACCGGGACGAGCGCCGGGGAGCTGTTTTTT.

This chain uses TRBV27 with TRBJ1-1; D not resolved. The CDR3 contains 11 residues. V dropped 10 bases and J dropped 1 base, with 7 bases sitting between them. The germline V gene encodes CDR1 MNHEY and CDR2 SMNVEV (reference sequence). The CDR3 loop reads CATGENTEAFF. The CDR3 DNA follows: TGTGCCACCGGGGAGAACACTGAAGCTTTCTTT.

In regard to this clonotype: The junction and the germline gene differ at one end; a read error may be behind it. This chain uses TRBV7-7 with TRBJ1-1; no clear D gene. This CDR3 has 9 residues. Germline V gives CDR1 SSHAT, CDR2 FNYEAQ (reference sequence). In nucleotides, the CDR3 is TGTGCTAGCAGCCTCGAAGCTTTCTTT. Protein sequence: CASSLEAFF. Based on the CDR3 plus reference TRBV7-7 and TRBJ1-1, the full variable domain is GAGVSQSPRYKVTKRGQDVTLRCDPISSHATLYWYQQALGQGPEFLTYFNYEAQPDKSGLPSDRFSAERPEGSISTLTIQRTEQRDSAMYRCASSLEAFFGQGTRLTVV.